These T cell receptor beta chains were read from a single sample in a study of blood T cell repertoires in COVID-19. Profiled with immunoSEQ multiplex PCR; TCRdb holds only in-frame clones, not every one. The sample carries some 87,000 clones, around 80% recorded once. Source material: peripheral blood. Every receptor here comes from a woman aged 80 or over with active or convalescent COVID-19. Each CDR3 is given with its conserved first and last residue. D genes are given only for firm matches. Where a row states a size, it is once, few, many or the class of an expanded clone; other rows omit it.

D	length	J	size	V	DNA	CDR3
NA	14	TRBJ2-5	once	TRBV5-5	TGTGCCAGCAGCTTGGAAGCAGGGCAAGAGACCCAGTACTTC	CASSLEAGQETQYF
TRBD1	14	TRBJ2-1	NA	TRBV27	TGTGCCAGCTCCCGGGACAGGTCTCGAGGGGAGCAGTTCTTC	CASSRDRSRGEQFF
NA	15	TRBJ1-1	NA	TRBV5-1	TGCGCCAGCACCCCTGGAGGAGGGGCGATCACTGAAGCTTTCTTT	CASTPGGGAITEAFF
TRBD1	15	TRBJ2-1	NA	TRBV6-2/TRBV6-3	TGTGCCAGCAGCCGGAGACAGGGGGCTATGAATGAGCAGTTCTTC	CASSRRQGAMNEQFF
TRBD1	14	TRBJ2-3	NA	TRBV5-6	TGTGCCAGCAGCGGACAGGTGTACACAGATACGCAGTATTTT	CASSGQVYTDTQYF
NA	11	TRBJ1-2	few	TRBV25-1	TGTGCCAGCAGTGAAGTCTTTGGCTACACCTTC	CASSEVFGYTF
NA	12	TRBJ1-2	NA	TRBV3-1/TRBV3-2	TGTGCCAGCAGCCAATATGACTATGGCTACACCTTC	CASSQYDYGYTF
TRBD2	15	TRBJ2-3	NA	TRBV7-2	TGTGCCAGCAGCTTTACGGGGGGGCGTATAGATACGCAGTATTTT	CASSFTGGRIDTQYF
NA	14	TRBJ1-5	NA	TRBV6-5	TGTGCCAGCAGTTACACAGGGTTCAATCAGCCCCAGCATTTT	CASSYTGFNQPQHF
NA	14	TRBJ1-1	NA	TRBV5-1	TGCGCCAGCAGCCTAAATACCCAAGACACTGAAGCTTTCTTT	CASSLNTQDTEAFF
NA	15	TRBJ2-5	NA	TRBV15	TGTGCCACCAGCATGGGGGGGCAGGGTTTCGAGACCCAGTACTTC	CATSMGGQGFETQYF
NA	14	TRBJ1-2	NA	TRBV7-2	TGTGCCAGCAGCTTAGCGCTCGGGGGCTATGGCTACACCTTC	CASSLALGGYGYTF
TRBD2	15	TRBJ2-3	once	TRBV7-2	TGTGCCAGCAGGTTGGGACTAGGGGCAACAGATACGCAGTATTTT	CASRLGLGATDTQYF
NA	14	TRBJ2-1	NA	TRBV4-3	TGCGCCAGCAGCCAGGACACTGCTCGGGATGAGCAGTTCTTC	CASSQDTARDEQFF
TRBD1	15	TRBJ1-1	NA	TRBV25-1	TGTGCCAGCACTTCATACAGGGGGAAGGGCACTGAAGCTTTCTTT	CASTSYRGKGTEAFF
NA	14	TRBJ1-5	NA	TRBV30	TGTGCCTGGAGTGGGCAGGTGTCTAATCAGCCCCAGCATTTT	CAWSGQVSNQPQHF
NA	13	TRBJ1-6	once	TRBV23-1	TGCGCCAGCAGTCCGGGGAGTAATTCACCCCTCCACTTT	CASSPGSNSPLHF
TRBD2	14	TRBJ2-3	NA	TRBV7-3	TGTGCCAGCAGCCAAGCGGGGGTCCAAGATACGCAGTATTTT	CASSQAGVQDTQYF
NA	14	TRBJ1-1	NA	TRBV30	TGTGCCTGGAGTTTGAGGGCAGGAGAAACTGAAGCTTTCTTT	CAWSLRAGETEAFF
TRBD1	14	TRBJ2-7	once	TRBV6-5	TGTGCCAGCAAAGGACAGGGGGCGGGCTACGAGCAGTACTTC	CASKGQGAGYEQYF
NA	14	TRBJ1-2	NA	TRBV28	TGTGCCAGCAGCAGGGCCCTAGATTCTTATGGCTACACCTTC	CASSRALDSYGYTF
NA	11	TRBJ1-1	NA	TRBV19	TGTGCCAGTAGTATCGGGACTGAAGCTTTCTTT	CASSIGTEAFF
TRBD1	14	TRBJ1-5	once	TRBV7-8	TGTGCCAGCAGCGTAACAGGGGGCAATCAGCCCCAGCATTTT	CASSVTGGNQPQHF
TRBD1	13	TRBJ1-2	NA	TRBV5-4	TGTGCCAGCAGCAGGGACAGGGAATATGGCTACACCTTC	CASSRDREYGYTF
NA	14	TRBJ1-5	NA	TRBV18	TGTGCCAGCTCACCATCCGGTAGCAATCAGCCCCAGCATTTT	CASSPSGSNQPQHF
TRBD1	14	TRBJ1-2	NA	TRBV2	TGTGCCAGCAGCCGCGGGACAGGGGGACTCGACTACACCTTC	CASSRGTGGLDYTF
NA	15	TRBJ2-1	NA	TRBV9	TGTGCCAGCAGCGTAGATCTGCGGCGTTACAATGAGCAGTTCTTC	CASSVDLRRYNEQFF
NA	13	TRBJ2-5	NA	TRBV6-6	TGTGCCACCGGATCGGGTTCTGCGGAGACCCAGTACTTC	CATGSGSAETQYF
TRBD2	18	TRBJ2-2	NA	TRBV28	TGTGCCAGCAGTTTACTTTTCGCTGGGGGAGGGAGGACCGGGGAGCTGTTTTTT	CASSLLFAGGGRTGELFF
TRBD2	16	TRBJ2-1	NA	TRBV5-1	TGCGCCAGCAGCTCCGGCGGGGGGCGATCCTACAATGAGCAGTTCTTC	CASSSGGGRSYNEQFF
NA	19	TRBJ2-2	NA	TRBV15	TGTGCCACCAGCAGGTACACCTCAGGGCACGACACGAACACCGGGGAGCTGTTTTTT	CATSRYTSGHDTNTGELFF
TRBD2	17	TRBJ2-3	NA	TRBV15	TGTGCCACCAGCAGAGATCCTAGCGGGGGGATTCAAGATACGCAGTATTTT	CATSRDPSGGIQDTQYF
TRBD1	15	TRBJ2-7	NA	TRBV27	TGTGCCAGCAGTTTTTCCGGGACAGGGGCGGGCGAGCAGTACTTC	CASSFSGTGAGEQYF
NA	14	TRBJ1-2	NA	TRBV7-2	TGTGCCAGCAGCTACTTTGATGGTTCAATTGGCTACACCTTC	CASSYFDGSIGYTF
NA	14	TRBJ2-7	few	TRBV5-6	TGTGCCAGCAGCTTGCGCAGGGGAAATTACGAGCAGTACTTC	CASSLRRGNYEQYF
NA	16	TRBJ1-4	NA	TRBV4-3	TGCGCCAGCAGCCAAGCTGACAGAGCAACTAATGAAAAACTGTTTTTT	CASSQADRATNEKLFF
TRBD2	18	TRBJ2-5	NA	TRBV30	TGTGCCTGGAGTGTACGAGGGTTCCTAGCGGGGGCTCAAGAGACCCAGTACTTC	CAWSVRGFLAGAQETQYF
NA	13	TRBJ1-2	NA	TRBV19	TGTGCCAGTTGGGACTCTCAATACTATGGCTACACCTTC	CASWDSQYYGYTF
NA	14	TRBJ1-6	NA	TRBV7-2	TGTGCCAGCAGCTTAACAGGGAATAATTCACCCCTCCACTTT	CASSLTGNNSPLHF
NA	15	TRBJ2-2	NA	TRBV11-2	TGTGCCAGCAGCTTAGTGTCAGGTTTCACCGGGGAGCTGTTTTTT	CASSLVSGFTGELFF
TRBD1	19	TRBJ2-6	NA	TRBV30	TGTGCCTGGAGCCTCGAAACAGGGGGATCAATCTCTGGGGCCAACGTCCTGACTTTC	CAWSLETGGSISGANVLTF
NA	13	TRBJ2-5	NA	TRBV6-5	TGTGCCAGCAGTTACTCCAGGGTTGAGACCCAGTACTTC	CASSYSRVETQYF
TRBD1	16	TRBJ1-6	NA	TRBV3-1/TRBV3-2	TGTGCCAGCAGCCAAGGTCAGGGACAGGGAGGCTCACCCCTCCACTTT	CASSQGQGQGGSPLHF
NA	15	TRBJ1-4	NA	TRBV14	TGTGCCAGCAGCCCTTCCGGGACATACATAGAAAAACTGTTTTTT	CASSPSGTYIEKLFF
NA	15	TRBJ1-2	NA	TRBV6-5	TGTGCCAGCAGTTACTCTTTCCGGGAAGACTATGGCTACACCTTC	CASSYSFREDYGYTF
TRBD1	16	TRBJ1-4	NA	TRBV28	TGTGCCAGCAGTCCACCCTCCGGGACAGGGGAGGAAAAACTGTTTTTT	CASSPPSGTGEEKLFF
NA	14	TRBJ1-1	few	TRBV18	TGTGCCAGCTCACCACTAGGGGGTGGAACTGAAGCTTTCTTT	CASSPLGGGTEAFF
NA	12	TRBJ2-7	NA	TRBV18	TGTGCCAGCTCACCTACAGGTAACGAGCAGTACTTC	CASSPTGNEQYF
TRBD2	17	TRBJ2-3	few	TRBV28	TGTGCCAGCAGTTTAGGGCGTAGCGGGGGACTCACAGATACGCAGTATTTT	CASSLGRSGGLTDTQYF
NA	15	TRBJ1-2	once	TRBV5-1	TGCGCCAGCAGCCGGAGGGGCCAGGGAGACTATGGCTACACCTTC	CASSRRGQGDYGYTF
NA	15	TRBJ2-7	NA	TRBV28	TGTGCCAGCAGTTTAGGAGGGCCAGCTACCTACGAGCAGTACTTC	CASSLGGPATYEQYF
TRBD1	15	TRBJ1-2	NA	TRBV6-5	TGTGCCAGCAGTTTTTCCGGGACAGGTGACTATGGCTACACCTTC	CASSFSGTGDYGYTF